The 23 T cell receptor beta chains below come from one sample, sequenced in a study of blood T cell repertoires in COVID-19. TCRdb keeps only in-frame clones here, not all; method: immunoSEQ multiplex PCR. The profile shows about 250,000 clones, 88% of them singletons. The sequencing sample was made of peripheral blood. These receptors came from a young woman with COVID-19, enrolled during active disease.

J is TRBJ2-7 and V is TRBV7-2; D ambiguous. V lost 3 bases and J 0 bases, leaving 9 bases between the germline ends. CDR1 and CDR2 (germline): SGHTA, FQGNSA. The CDR3 consists of 14 residues. Written as DNA, the CDR3 is TGTGCCAGCAGCTTTGGCCGGAGCTCCTACGAGCAGTACTTC. This translates into CASSFGRSSYEQYF.

The chain carries TRBV4-3 and TRBJ2-4; D is possibly TRBD2 (6 bases). Trimming shortened V by 0 bases and J by 4 bases, and 10 bases separated the two germline ends. This CDR3 spans 15 amino acids. CDR1 and CDR2 (germline): LGHNA, YSLEER. The CDR3 DNA reads as TGCGCCAGCAGCCAAGAACCGGCGGGGAAAAACATTCAGTACTTC. Translated: CASSQEPAGKNIQYF.

The CDR3 sequence is CASSQPLAGVGNEQFF. CDR3 DNA: TGTGCCAGCAGCCAACCGCTAGCGGGAGTAGGGAATGAGCAGTTCTTC. The rearrangement uses TRBV3-1 (or the pseudogene TRBV3-2) and TRBJ2-1; 10 bases map to TRBD2. Germline CDR1 reads LGHDT; CDR2 reads YNNKEL (reference sequence). V gave up 2 bases and J gave up 7 bases; unmatched junction bases: 8. The CDR3 extends over 16 amino acids.

This clone was counted a few times. V is TRBV15 and J is TRBJ2-7; 8 positions agree with TRBD1. The CDR3 is 15 amino acids. Trimming took 0 bases from V and 4 from J; bases not matched to a gene: 5. Germline values: CDR1 LNHNV, CDR2 YYDKDF (reference sequence). The CDR3 is CATSREFNRGYEQYF. The CDR3 coding sequence is TGTGCCACCAGCAGAGAGTTTAACAGGGGGTACGAGCAGTACTTC.

The chain employs TRBV6-2 or TRBV6-3 and TRBJ2-7; 8 bases map to TRBD1. Germline V gene lookup returns CDR1 MNHEY and CDR2 SVGEGT. This CDR3 is built from 16 residues. Trimming at V came to 4 bases and at J to 3 bases, leaving 11 bases not matched to a gene. CDR3 protein: CASSWGPGTGYYEQYF. CDR3 nucleotide sequence: TGTGCCAGCAGTTGGGGACCCGGGACAGGTTACTACGAGCAGTACTTC.

The CDR3 is CASSLEAGGGWNEQFF. CDR3 DNA: TGTGCCAGCAGCTTAGAAGCGGGAGGAGGATGGAATGAGCAGTTCTTC. This chain joins TRBV7-2 and TRBJ2-1; TRBD2 aligns across 9 bases. Germline CDR1 and CDR2: SGHTA and FQGNSA. V was pared by 1 base and J by 7 bases, with 8 bases of the junction left unmatched. This CDR3 comprises 16 residues.

The rearrangement joins TRBV4-3 to TRBJ2-5; TRBD1 matches at 10 bases. This CDR3 is 14 amino acids long. Germline CDR1 and CDR2: LGHNA and YSLEER. V was pared by 4 bases and J by 5 bases, with 4 bases of the junction left unmatched. The CDR3 DNA reads as TGCGCCAGCAGCCGTGGACAGGGGGGGGAGACCCAGTACTTC. It is translated as CASSRGQGGETQYF.

The rearrangement joins TRBV19 to TRBJ1-6; TRBD1 agrees at 8 bases. Losses at the gene ends were 6 bases for V and 2 bases for J; bases not matched to a gene: 3. CDR1 is LNHDA, CDR2 SQIVND, per germline (reference sequence). CDR3 size: 15 residues. The CDR3 region is CASREGQAYNSPLHF. CDR3 nucleotide sequence: TGTGCCAGTAGGGAGGGACAGGCCTATAATTCACCCCTCCACTTT.

This clone is a singleton in its sample. The rearrangement joins TRBV7-9 to TRBJ2-1, with 11 bases matching TRBD2. Trimming cost V 9 bases and J 4 bases; bases outside gene matches: 2. The CDR3 is 13 residues long. CDR1 SEHNR and CDR2 FQNEAQ come from the germline V gene (reference sequence). CDR3 nucleotide sequence: TGTGCCAGGGGGACTAGCGGATACAATGAGCAGTTCTTC. This sequence encodes CARGTSGYNEQFF.

V usage is TRBV4-3 and J usage is TRBJ2-1, with 7 positions matching TRBD1. V lost 1 base, J lost 5 bases, and 5 bases stayed unmatched. CDR3 size: 15 residues. Per germline, CDR1 LGHNA and CDR2 YSLEER. CDR3 sequence reads: CASSQGQGPHNEQFF. The CDR3 nucleotides are TGCGCCAGCAGCCAAGGACAGGGTCCCCACAATGAGCAGTTCTTC.

The rearrangement uses TRBV28 and TRBJ2-3; maybe TRBD2 (6 bases). The CDR3 contains 18 residues. Germline-derived CDR1 and CDR2 are MDHEN and SYDVKM. Trimming pared 6 bases from V and 6 bases from J, leaving 28 bases between. CDR3 loop: CASSPGVGRGPSGDTQYF. For the CDR3, the DNA is TGTGCCAGCAGCCCTGGGGTGGGTCGCGGGCCGAGCGGGGATACGCAGTATTTT.

The rearrangement links TRBV13 to TRBJ1-1, with D uncertain. The V gene lost 5 bases and the J gene lost 10 bases, with 11 bases spanning the gap. Per germline, CDR1 PRHDT and CDR2 FYEKMQ (reference sequence). The CDR3 has 11 amino acids. In nucleotides, the CDR3 is TGTGCCAGCAGCGGTTTGAGAGGAGCTTTCTTT. It yields the protein CASSGLRGAFF.

The chain recombines TRBV20-1 with TRBJ1-2; 7 nucleotides match TRBD1. The CDR3 contains 11 residues. Looked up from germline, CDR1 is DFQATT and CDR2 is SNEGSKA (reference sequence). The V and J ends lost 5 bases and 8 bases, in that order; junction bases with no gene match: 5. The DNA of the CDR3 is TGCAGTGCTGCGGGACAGAGCGGCTACACCTTC. This translates into CSAAGQSGYTF.

This rearrangement joins TRBV4-1 to TRBJ2-2; D not certain. The germline gives CDR1 MGHRA, CDR2 YSYEKL. The ends were cut back, 5 bases at V and 0 bases at J, with 13 bases in the middle. The CDR3 covers 16 residues. The CDR3 here is CASSSSRLANTGELFF. The CDR3, as DNA: TGCGCCAGCAGCTCCTCAAGGCTAGCGAACACCGGGGAGCTGTTTTTT.

This chain uses TRBV9 with TRBJ2-3, with 8 positions matching TRBD2. Germline CDR1 reads SGDLS; CDR2 reads YYNGEE. Germline trimming cut 0 bases from V and 3 bases from J; bases unmatched to any gene: 12. CDR3 length: 18 residues. CDR3 DNA: TGTGCCAGCAGCGTAGCGGGAGGGCCGGTTAGTAGAACAGATACGCAGTATTTT. This sequence encodes CASSVAGGPVSRTDTQYF.

V and J are TRBV18 and TRBJ1-1; TRBD1 might be the D (6 bases). Trimming removed 6 bases from V and 2 bases from J, with 19 bases in between. CDR1 is KGHSH and CDR2 is LQKENI in the germline V gene. CDR3 length: 16 amino acids. CDR3 residues: CASSSRGQSSNTEAFF. CDR3 nucleotide sequence: TGTGCCAGCTCTTCCAGGGGCCAATCTAGTAACACTGAAGCTTTCTTT.

V usage is TRBV11-3 and J usage is TRBJ1-1; perhaps TRBD1 as D (6 bases). Trimming shortened V by 0 bases and J by 6 bases, and 17 bases separated the two germline ends. The CDR3 is made up of 16 amino acids. Germline loops: CDR1 SGHNT, CDR2 YENEEA. The CDR3 DNA reads as TGTGCCAGCAGCTTAGATCAGACAGGACGCCGCGCTGAAGCTTTCTTT. Its translation is CASSLDQTGRRAEAFF.

The genes are TRBV14 and TRBJ2-3, with 11 bases that match TRBD2. The CDR3 totals 15 residues. CDR1 is SGHDN and CDR2 is FVKESK in the germline V gene. The junction had 4 bases not matched to a gene; V was cut back by 4 bases and J by 4 bases. In nucleotides, the CDR3 is TGTGCCAGCAGCCCCAGACTAGCGGGGTCAGATACGCAGTATTTT. Amino acid sequence: CASSPRLAGSDTQYF.

The rearrangement joins TRBV29-1 to TRBJ1-1, with TRBD1 matching over 11 bases. The V segment lost 4 bases and the J segment 0 bases; nucleotides outside the gene matches: 7. This CDR3 is 16 amino acids long. Germline V lookup: CDR1 SQVTM, CDR2 ANQGSEA. The chain's CDR3 is CSVGGDRGIMNTEAFF. CDR3 in DNA: TGCAGCGTTGGGGGGGACAGGGGGATCATGAACACTGAAGCTTTCTTT.

V gene TRBV19 combines with J gene TRBJ2-1, with TRBD2 identical over 13 bases. The germline gives CDR1 LNHDA, CDR2 SQIVND (reference sequence). V lost 6 bases and J lost 0; bases outside the gene matches: 8. This CDR3 spans 18 amino acids. The CDR3 loop is CASRGTSGVFSSYNEQFF. CDR3 coding DNA: TGTGCCAGTAGGGGGACTAGCGGGGTTTTTAGCTCCTACAATGAGCAGTTCTTC.

The CDR3 DNA reads TGTGCCAGCAGTGCGCCCAGTGACAGGCGGGCTTTCTTT. It specifies CASSAPSDRRAFF. This chain uses TRBV2 with TRBJ1-1, with D possibly TRBD1 on 6 matching bases. The V gene lost 4 bases and the J gene lost 11 bases, with 17 bases spanning the gap. This CDR3 spans 13 amino acids. The germline gives CDR1 SNHLY, CDR2 FYNNEI. Variable domain in full (rest from reference TRBV2 and TRBJ1-1): EPEVTQTPSHQVTQMGQEVILRCVPISNHLYFYWYRQILGQKVEFLVSFYNNEISEKSEIFDDQFSVERPDGSNFTLKIRSTKLEDSAMYFCASSAPSDRRAFFGQGTRLTVV.

This sequence joins TRBV28 and TRBJ2-2, with D maybe TRBD1 (6 bases). The germline CDR1 and CDR2 sequences are MDHEN and SYDVKM. This CDR3 contains 12 residues. Trimming pared 6 bases from V and 7 bases from J, leaving 9 bases between. The CDR3 sequence: CASRSGDGELFF. CDR3 DNA sequence: TGTGCCAGCAGGTCAGGGGACGGGGAGCTGTTTTTT. The full variable domain, rest sourced from reference TRBV28 and TRBJ2-2, is DVKVTQSSRYLVKRTGEKVFLECVQDMDHENMFWYRQDPGLGLRLIYFSYDVKMKEKGDIPEGYSVSREKKERFSLILESASTNQTSMYLCASRSGDGELFFGEGSRLTVL.

CDR3 sequence: CASSLEASGGLQETQYF. In DNA form, the CDR3 reads TGTGCCAGCAGCTTGGAGGCTAGCGGGGGCCTCCAAGAGACCCAGTACTTC. This sequence joins TRBV5-6 and TRBJ2-5; TRBD2 matches at 10 bases. Germline V gene lookup returns CDR1 SGHDT and CDR2 YYEEEE. The ends lost 0 bases at V and 1 base at J; junction bases unmatched: 6. The CDR3 runs to 17 residues.